This passage covers 29 T cell receptor beta chains from one sample sequenced in a study of blood T cells in healthy people across ages. Next came a second PCR, run for about 6 to 11 cycles, which used a sample-barcoded 5' primer along with a J-beta primer mix. TCRdb reprocessed the 5' RACE reads with MiXCR, giving one entry per CDR3 protein. The sample holds some 1.1 million distinct CDR3 sequences; roughly two fifths are singletons and the top ten take around 14%. Sequenced input: blood. The receptors originated from a man between 18 and 35 years old in good health.

This clonotype was seen more than once but under ten times. The chain has TRBV6-5 and TRBJ1-2; maybe TRBD1 (6 bases). The CDR3 has 13 residues. Trimming stripped 6 bases from V and 5 bases from J, with 13 bases between. CDR1 is MNHEY, CDR2 SVGAGI, per germline. The chain's CDR3 is CASRWGPAYGYTF. DNA for the CDR3: TGTGCCAGCAGATGGGGGCCTGCTTATGGCTACACCTTC.

This clonotype turned up a few times. The genes are TRBV27 and TRBJ2-6; D ambiguous. V was trimmed by 1 base and J by 1 base, leaving 8 bases between them. The CDR3 is 16 amino acids. The V gene's germline CDR1 is MNHEY and CDR2 SMNVEV (reference sequence). The CDR3 region is CASSLLAPSGANVLTF. As DNA, the CDR3 is TGTGCCAGCAGTTTATTGGCTCCTTCTGGGGCCAACGTCCTGACTTTC.

This chain joins TRBV7-3 and TRBJ1-4; D not resolved. Trimming shortened V by 5 bases and J by 0 bases, and 7 bases separated the two germline ends. Germline assignment: CDR1 SGHTA and CDR2 FQGTGA. CDR3 length: 14 amino acids. In nucleotides, the CDR3 is TGTGCCAGCAGCGAAACAGCAACTAATGAAAAACTGTTTTTT. It translates to CASSETATNEKLFF.

This clonotype was picked up a small number of times. J is TRBJ2-6 and V is TRBV11-3; no clear D. This CDR3 has 16 amino acids. Germline V gene data show CDR1 as SGHNT and CDR2 as YENEEA. Trimming cost V 2 bases and J 2 bases, with 10 bases left between them. The CDR3 DNA is TGTGCCAGCAGCTTAATGATCGGACCTGGGGCCAACGTCCTGACTTTC. As protein: CASSLMIGPGANVLTF.

The rearrangement links TRBV19 to TRBJ2-3; TRBD2 matches at 7 bases. This CDR3 has 16 amino acids. The V gene end was trimmed by 3 bases and the J gene end by 5 bases; junction bases not matched to a gene: 11. CDR1 and CDR2 (germline): LNHDA, SQIVND (reference sequence). The CDR3 bases are TGTGCCAGTAGTATCAGGTCGCGGGGGAAGAAAGATACGCAGTATTTT. This codes for CASSIRSRGKKDTQYF.

This clonotype was detected a few times. The gene calls are TRBV4-3 and TRBJ1-2, with D possibly being TRBD1 (6 bases). The CDR3 is 18 amino acids. CDR1 and CDR2 (germline): LGHNA, YSLEER. Trimming left V 3 bases short and J 1 base short, with 21 bases between. As DNA, the CDR3 is TGCGCCAGCAGCCATCGACCGGACAGCCTTAAGATTAACTATGGCTACACCTTC. Its translation: CASSHRPDSLKINYGYTF.

With respect to this clonotype: Being one base from a much bigger clone, this may be a read error. V gene TRBV12-3 or TRBV12-4 combines with J gene TRBJ2-4; 9 positions agree with TRBD1. The CDR3 has 14 amino acids. J gave up 7 bases and V 5 bases, and 6 bases lay outside the gene matches. CDR3 sequence (DNA): TGTGCCAGCAGTGCGGGACAGGGAGGGAACATTCAGTACTTC. It translates to CASSAGQGGNIQYF.

This chain connects TRBV11-3 to TRBJ2-1; D ambiguous. V lost 8 bases and J lost 8, with 16 bases in between. Germline-derived CDR1 and CDR2 are SGHNT and YENEEA. The CDR3 is 13 residues long. CDR3 bases: TGTGCCAGCGGCCTTAGGGTAATCGATGAGCAGTTCTTC. Protein product: CASGLRVIDEQFF.

The chain has TRBV6-4 and TRBJ1-2, with TRBD1 as a possible D gene (6 bases). Germline CDR1 and CDR2: MRHNA and SNTAGT. CDR3 size: 14 residues. V was cut by 0 bases and J by 8 bases, with 13 bases left in between. The CDR3, as DNA: TGTGCCAGCAGTGACTCGGGGGGGGCTGGCGGCTACACCTTC. This encodes CASSDSGGAGGYTF.

The rearrangement joins TRBV7-6 to TRBJ2-1; tentative D call: TRBD1 (5 bases). V lost 1 base and J lost 8, with 12 bases in between. This CDR3 contains 14 residues. Germline values: CDR1 SGHVS, CDR2 FNYEAQ. The CDR3 bases are TGTGCCAGCAGCTTAGGCAAGGGGATGGATGAGCAGTTCTTC. Amino acid sequence: CASSLGKGMDEQFF.

This clonotype came up many times. One end of the junction varies from germline; a read error may be responsible. V is TRBV2 and J is TRBJ2-1; 8 bases agree with TRBD1. In germline, CDR1 is SNHLY, CDR2 FYNNEI. CDR3 size: 15 residues. CDR3 loop: CASSPGTGNYNEQFF. CDR3 bases: TGCGCCAGCAGCCCGGGGACAGGTAATTACAATGAGCAGTTCTTC.

This clonotype occurred a few times. The chain joins TRBV20-1 to TRBJ2-1; D is unresolved. The CDR3 spans 12 residues. V lost 4 bases and J lost 5, with 9 bases in between. The germline gives CDR1 DFQATT, CDR2 SNEGSKA (reference sequence). The CDR3 region is CSANSGDNEQFF. The CDR3 DNA is TGCAGTGCTAACTCCGGCGACAATGAGCAGTTCTTC.

This clonotype came up a few times. The V and J genes are TRBV6-5 and TRBJ2-5; unclear D gene. This CDR3 is 17 amino acids long. Trimming removed 4 bases at V and 11 bases at J, with 29 bases between. From germline, CDR1 is MNHEY and CDR2 SVGAGI. CDR3 in DNA: TGTGCCAGCAGTTTGCACCGTCCTAGTGGCTCCTACAATGAGCAGTACTTC. Translation gives CASSLHRPSGSYNEQYF.

V is TRBV7-2 and J is TRBJ1-1, with 8 bases that match TRBD1. The CDR3 is made up of 15 amino acids. Per germline, CDR1 SGHTA and CDR2 FQGNSA. V was pared by 4 bases and J by 4 bases, with 8 bases of the junction left unmatched. CDR3 loop: CASSSQTGAGTEAFF. CDR3 DNA sequence: TGTGCCAGCAGCTCCCAGACAGGGGCGGGCACTGAAGCTTTCTTT.

With respect to this clonotype: The junction differs from germline at one of its ends, possibly a read error. This rearrangement joins TRBV5-1 to TRBJ2-3; weak D call: TRBD2 (6 bases). CDR1 is SGHRS, CDR2 YFSETQ, per germline. The CDR3 contains 16 residues. The DNA of the CDR3 is TGCGCCAGCAGCTTGGTAGAACTAGCAGGCACAGGTACGCAGTATTTT. Residues: CASSLVELAGTGTQYF.

The chain employs TRBV3-1 and TRBJ2-1; D call uncertain. The germline V gene has CDR1 LGHDT and CDR2 YNNKEL (reference sequence). Trimming pared 0 bases from V and 4 bases from J, leaving 10 bases between. The CDR3 sequence is 15 residues long. CDR3 sequence reads: CASSQDTDPYNEQFF. The DNA for the CDR3 is TGTGCCAGCAGCCAAGATACGGACCCTTACAATGAGCAGTTCTTC.

This clonotype was counted ten times or more. The chain joins TRBV20-1 to TRBJ1-2, with 7 positions matching TRBD1. The CDR3 runs 13 residues. Germline V CDR1 and CDR2: DFQATT, SNEGSKA (reference sequence). V lost 1 base and J lost 2; bases outside the gene matches: 1. The CDR3 sequence: CSARGQGNYGYTF. The DNA of the CDR3 is TGCAGTGCTAGAGGACAGGGCAACTATGGCTACACCTTC.

The chain joins TRBV11-1 to TRBJ2-1; a possible D gene is TRBD1 (6 bases). This CDR3 has 12 amino acids. V gave up 5 bases and J gave up 11 bases, with 13 bases separating them. Germline V gene data show CDR1 as SGHAT and CDR2 as FQDESV (reference sequence). In DNA, the CDR3 is TGTGCCAGCAGCCCACGGACAGCTAAGCAGTTCTTC. This encodes CASSPRTAKQFF.

In its sample, this clonotype was seen a few times. The V and J genes are TRBV10-3 and TRBJ2-5; no clear D. V dropped 3 bases and J dropped 2 bases, with 10 bases sitting between them. This CDR3 has 14 amino acids. Germline V gene data show CDR1 as ENHRY and CDR2 as SYGVKD. The CDR3 loop reads CAISEGPEQETQYF. CDR3 bases: TGTGCCATCAGTGAAGGACCAGAACAAGAGACCCAGTACTTC.

The DNA of the CDR3 is TGTGCCAGCAGTCCCGACCTTGGACTAGCTTTTGACGGTGAGCAGTTCTTC. It yields the protein CASSPDLGLAFDGEQFF. This chain uses TRBV12-3 or TRBV12-4 with TRBJ2-1; 8 positions agree with TRBD2. The CDR3 loop spans 17 amino acids. The V and J ends lost 5 bases and 9 bases, in that order; junction bases with no gene match: 18.

Ten or more counts support this clonotype. V and J are TRBV7-2 and TRBJ2-7; 10 nucleotides line up with TRBD1. This CDR3 contains 14 residues. Germline-derived CDR1 and CDR2 are SGHTA and FQGNSA. V trimming: 5 bases; J trimming: 3 bases; junction bases outside the gene matches: 4. CDR3 region: CASSATGGDYEQYF. CDR3 bases: TGTGCCAGCAGCGCGACAGGGGGCGACTACGAGCAGTACTTC.

This sequence joins TRBV3-1 and TRBJ2-7, with D maybe TRBD1 (5 bases). Trimming removed 5 bases at V and 4 bases at J, with 21 bases between. CDR3 size: 16 residues. Per the germline V gene, CDR1 is LGHDT and CDR2 is YNNKEL (reference sequence). In nucleotides, the CDR3 is TGTGCCAGCAGCTCTACACAGGATCCTGTTCGTTACGAGCAGTACTTC. It translates to CASSSTQDPVRYEQYF.

As to this clonotype: Relative to the germline gene, one junction end is altered; a read error may explain this. This chain links TRBV27 with TRBJ2-1, with no clear D. The CDR3 is 15 residues long. CDR1 MNHEY and CDR2 SMNVEV come from the germline V gene (reference sequence). Written as DNA, the CDR3 is TGTGTCAGCAGTTTTAAAGGCAGCTCCTACAATGAGCAGTTCTTC. Its translation is CVSSFKGSSYNEQFF.

The genes are TRBV6-5 and TRBJ2-7; D is ambiguous. CDR1 and CDR2 (germline): MNHEY, SVGAGI. Trimming left V 0 bases short and J 2 bases short, with 8 bases between. The CDR3 contains 14 residues. The CDR3 loop reads CASSYSGSAYEQYF. CDR3 bases: TGTGCCAGCAGTTACTCCGGCTCAGCCTACGAGCAGTACTTC.

V and J are TRBV5-1 and TRBJ2-1, with TRBD2 as a possible D gene (6 bases). The J call may be in error: the DNA end matches TRBJ2-7 better. CDR1 SGHRS and CDR2 YFSETQ come from the germline V gene. The CDR3 is 15 amino acids. The CDR3 sequence: CASSRGTATYNEQYF. CDR3 nucleotides: TGCGCCAGCAGCCGGGGGACCGCCACCTACAATGAGCAGTACTTC.

As regards this clonotype: A single base separates this from a much larger clone, so it may be a read error. This chain uses TRBV12-3 or TRBV12-4 with TRBJ1-2; D not resolved. CDR3 length equals 12 residues. DNA for the CDR3: TGTGCCGGCAGTTTATTTGTGTATGGCTACACCTTC. This codes for CAGSLFVYGYTF.

This chain links TRBV12-3 or TRBV12-4 with TRBJ2-1; D gene unclear. V was trimmed by 6 bases and J by 2 bases, leaving 11 bases between them. CDR3 length: 14 amino acids. In DNA, the CDR3 is TGTGCCAGCAGCCGTATGGGAACCTACAATGAGCAGTTCTTC. As protein: CASSRMGTYNEQFF.

In the case of this clonotype: One end of the junction does not line up with germline, which may come from a read error. The rearrangement uses TRBV20-1 and TRBJ2-7; TRBD1 aligns across 8 bases. The CDR3 is made up of 14 amino acids. Germline V lookup: CDR1 DFQATT, CDR2 SNEGSKA (reference sequence). CDR3 coding DNA: TGCAGTGCCACTAGGACAGGGAGCTCCCACGAGCAGTACTTC. It is translated as CSATRTGSSHEQYF.

CDR3: CASSLLASGAYNEQFF. In nucleotides, the CDR3 is TGTGCCAGCAGCTTGCTAGCCTCGGGGGCCTACAATGAGCAGTTCTTC. The genes are TRBV5-5 and TRBJ2-1; possibly TRBD2 for D (6 bases). CDR3 length: 16 residues. CDR1 is SGHKS and CDR2 is YYEKEE in the germline V gene (reference sequence). The V and J ends lost 1 base and 2 bases respectively, with 13 bases between them. Together with reference TRBV5-5 and TRBJ2-1, the CDR3 gives the full variable domain: DAGVTQSPTHLIKTRGQQVTLRCSPISGHKSVSWYQQVLGQGPQFIFQYYEKEERGRGNFPDRFSARQFPNYSSELNVNALLLGDSALYLCASSLLASGAYNEQFFGPGTRLTVL.